This paragraph reports one TCR beta chain. These data belong to a study of blood T cell repertoires in COVID-19. Clones were read by immunoSEQ multiplex PCR, and TCRdb kept only the in-frame ones, dropping some. The sample has about 190,000 clones, about nine tenths seen once; the top ten hold 5.5% to 7.5%. V lost 3 bases to trimming and J lost 5 bases, with 16 bases between them. Germline CDR1 and CDR2: SGHAT and FQNNGV. The CDR3 has 16 amino acids. Sample: peripheral blood. The J gene is TRBJ1-4, the V gene TRBV11-2; tentatively, D is TRBD1 (6 bases). This clonotype originated in a man aged 40-49 years with acute or convalescent COVID-19. This CDR3 is CASSFRVDSLNEKLFF. The CDR3 nucleotides read TGTGCCAGCAGCTTTCGGGTGGACAGCCTAAATGAAAAACTGTTTTTT. Full variable domain (rest looked up from reference TRBV11-2 and TRBJ1-4): EAGVAQSPRYKIIEKRQSVAFWCNPISGHATLYWYQQILGQGPKLLIQFQNNGVVDDSQLPKDRFSAERLKGVDSTLKIQPAKLEDSAVYLCASSFRVDSLNEKLFFGSGTQLSVL.